What follows describes a single T cell receptor (beta chain). Its specificity is unknown. V lost 1 base to trimming and J lost 7 bases, with 28 bases between them. There are 19 residues in the CDR3. Per germline, CDR1 KGHSH and CDR2 LQKENI. The repertoire was sequenced with immunoSEQ multiplex PCR; TCRdb's copy has only in-frame clones and lacks some. The top ten hold about 1% of the sample, which has some 1,400,000 clones, over 95% seen once. The data derive from a study of shared clonotypes between healthy human individuals. At the level of the study: Donors had three CD4 naive, three CD4 memory, two CD8 naive and one CD8 memory plate apiece.

Study-level points and caveats: Generation probability values for non-shared clonotypes were lower than those for clonotypes shared by all four donors. The sole specimen, blood, was sampled, and tissue repertoires likely differ.

The sample was naive CD4+ T cells sorted from blood. Subset of the sample: CD45RA+ positively selected. This chain uses TRBV18 with TRBJ1-2; TRBD1 is a possible D gene (5 bases). This receptor was identified in a man younger than 45 in good health. CDR3 DNA: TGTGCCAGCTCACCACTATCGATTAATCGTCAGGGATCGAGTGGTGGCTACACCTTC. This codes for CASSPLSINRQGSSGGYTF.